Listed here are 30 T cell receptor beta chains from one sample, sequenced in a study of blood T cell repertoires in COVID-19. Using immunoSEQ multiplex PCR, the repertoire was profiled, and TCRdb retains in-frame clones only, with some absent. The repertoire includes about 200,000 clones, 80% to 90% of them detected once, and roughly 8.1% sits in the top ten. Sequenced input: PBMCs or T cells enriched from blood (not recorded which). The receptors come from a woman in her late teens or twenties who had recovered from COVID-19.

V and J are TRBV7-9 and TRBJ2-1; a weak D match, TRBD2 (6 bases). The ends were cut back, 4 bases at V and 5 bases at J, with 15 bases in the middle. CDR1 and CDR2 (germline): SEHNR, FQNEAQ (reference sequence). The CDR3 has 15 amino acids. CDR3 in amino acids: CASSSRDWEHNEQFF. The CDR3 DNA is TGTGCCAGCAGCTCCCGGGACTGGGAACACAATGAGCAGTTCTTC.

The chain recombines TRBV7-2 with TRBJ1-1; D is unclear. Germline loops: CDR1 SGHTA, CDR2 FQGNSA. V shed 4 bases and J shed 3 bases, with 9 bases lying between them. This CDR3 has 13 amino acids. This CDR3 reads CASSSSGDTEAFF. Here the CDR3 DNA reads TGTGCCAGCAGCTCTTCGGGAGACACTGAAGCTTTCTTT.

The chain recombines TRBV29-1 with TRBJ2-1, with D possibly being TRBD1 (6 bases). The V gene lost 5 bases and the J gene lost 0 bases, with 14 bases spanning the gap. Germline-derived CDR1 and CDR2 are SQVTM and ANQGSEA. This CDR3 comprises 15 residues. The CDR3 reads CSVIRDTVSYNEQFF. The CDR3 nucleotides are TGCAGCGTTATCCGGGACACGGTCTCCTACAATGAGCAGTTCTTC.

V is TRBV18 and J is TRBJ1-1; possibly TRBD1 for D (6 bases). CDR1 KGHSH and CDR2 LQKENI come from the germline V gene. The CDR3 spans 16 residues. The V and J ends lost 5 bases and 0 bases respectively, with 16 bases between them. The CDR3 reads CASSGQGNPVNTEAFF. The CDR3 coding sequence is TGTGCCAGCTCAGGGCAGGGGAATCCCGTGAACACTGAAGCTTTCTTT.

The rearrangement uses TRBV5-6 and TRBJ1-1; D is ambiguous. The CDR3 extends over 16 amino acids. V shed 0 bases and J shed 7 bases, with 19 bases lying between them. Per germline, CDR1 SGHDT and CDR2 YYEEEE. CDR3 region: CASSLVGRPRAGEAFF. The CDR3 region has the DNA TGTGCCAGCAGCTTGGTTGGGAGGCCAAGAGCGGGTGAAGCTTTCTTT. The variable domain in full, completed from reference TRBV5-6 and TRBJ1-1, reads DAGVTQSPTHLIKTRGQQVTLRCSPKSGHDTVSWYQQALGQGPQFIFQYYEEEERQRGNFPDRFSGHQFPNYSSELNVNALLLGDSALYLCASSLVGRPRAGEAFFGQGTRLTVV.

This chain joins TRBV28 and TRBJ2-3; 10 bases line up with TRBD2. This CDR3 contains 18 residues. Germline V gene sequence: CDR1 MDHEN, CDR2 SYDVKM. After removal of 3 bases from V and 0 bases from J, the junction contained 9 bases not matched to a gene. The CDR3 here is CASSFSLAGEISTDTQYF. Written as DNA, the CDR3 is TGTGCCAGCAGTTTCTCCCTAGCGGGGGAGATTAGCACAGATACGCAGTATTTT.

This CDR3 is CASSFPGVETQYF. CDR3 sequence (DNA): TGTGCCAGCAGTTTCCCAGGGGTAGAGACCCAGTACTTC. The chain combines TRBV12-3 or TRBV12-4 with TRBJ2-5; D is perhaps TRBD1 (6 bases). Trimming cost V 3 bases and J 4 bases, with 9 bases left between them. The CDR3 is 13 residues long.

This clone was found a few times. This chain joins TRBV5-5 and TRBJ1-6, with a tentative D call TRBD1 (5 bases). The germline gives CDR1 SGHKS, CDR2 YYEKEE (reference sequence). Trimming shortened V by 0 bases and J by 10 bases, and 14 bases separated the two germline ends. The CDR3 covers 15 residues. CDR3 amino acids: CASSLGLGGNSPLHF. As DNA, the CDR3 is TGTGCCAGCAGCTTGGGCTTGGGGGGGAACTCACCCCTCCACTTT.

This chain connects TRBV2 to TRBJ1-2; possibly TRBD1 for D (6 bases). The V gene's germline CDR1 is SNHLY and CDR2 FYNNEI. V lost 5 bases and J lost 5, with 15 bases in between. The CDR3 runs to 14 residues. Here the CDR3 DNA reads TGTGCCAGCAGTAGCTCGACAGGAGGATATGGCTACACCTTC. This sequence encodes CASSSSTGGYGYTF.

This clone occurred once. The chain carries TRBV3-1 (or the pseudogene TRBV3-2) and TRBJ2-3; TRBD2 agrees at 7 bases. The junction had 7 bases not matched to a gene; V was cut back by 0 bases and J by 7 bases. CDR1 and CDR2 from the germline V gene are LGHDT and YNNKEL (reference sequence). This CDR3 has 15 amino acids. CDR3 bases: TGTGCCAGCAGCCAAGATTGGGGAGGGCTCAATACGCAGTATTTT. Its translation: CASSQDWGGLNTQYF.

This clone has a single count. V gene TRBV5-1 combines with J gene TRBJ1-2; 7 bases match TRBD1. The CDR3 covers 16 residues. V dropped 0 bases and J dropped 6; count of bases not matched to a gene: 11. CDR1 is SGHRS, CDR2 YFSETQ, per germline. The CDR3 reads CASSLENRGGIDGYTF. The CDR3 DNA reads as TGCGCCAGCAGCTTGGAGAACAGGGGTGGGATTGATGGCTACACCTTC.

The chain is built from TRBV5-1 and TRBJ2-5; TRBD2 matches at 7 bases. The CDR3 spans 15 residues. Per the germline V gene, CDR1 is SGHRS and CDR2 is YFSETQ. V was pared by 0 bases and J by 3 bases, with 5 bases of the junction left unmatched. The CDR3 sequence is CASSLGGGIEETQYF. In DNA form, the CDR3 reads TGCGCCAGCAGCTTGGGGGGGGGAATCGAAGAGACCCAGTACTTC.

This chain joins TRBV15 and TRBJ2-7, with TRBD1 identical over 9 bases. The CDR3 has 15 amino acids. The trim removed 5 bases at V and 0 bases at J, leaving 5 bases unmatched. Germline values: CDR1 LNHNV, CDR2 YYDKDF (reference sequence). The CDR3 is CATSLTGGASYEQYF. In DNA, the CDR3 is TGTGCCACCAGCCTTACAGGGGGCGCCTCCTACGAGCAGTACTTC.

This rearrangement joins TRBV6-4 to TRBJ2-3, with 11 bases identical to TRBD2. Germline V CDR1 and CDR2: MRHNA, SNTAGT. CDR3 length: 15 amino acids. With 4 bases clipped from V and 0 bases from J, the junction kept 0 bases outside the gene matches. CDR3 in amino acids: CASSASGGSTDTQYF. DNA of the CDR3: TGTGCCAGCAGTGCTAGCGGGGGGAGCACAGATACGCAGTATTTT.

DNA of the CDR3: TGTGCCAGTAGTATGTCCGGGGGGGTCTACAATGAGCAGTTCTTC. Translating it yields CASSMSGGVYNEQFF. This chain links TRBV19 with TRBJ2-1; TRBD2 aligns across 8 bases. Trimming took 3 bases from V and 3 from J; bases not matched to a gene: 4. The CDR3 is made up of 15 amino acids. The V gene's germline CDR1 is LNHDA and CDR2 SQIVND (reference sequence).

The chain is built from TRBV28 and TRBJ2-3, with D possibly being TRBD1 (6 bases). This CDR3 contains 18 residues. In germline, CDR1 is MDHEN, CDR2 SYDVKM. V lost 4 bases and J lost 5, with 25 bases in between. The CDR3 DNA follows: TGTGCCAGCAGTTCACCTTATAAACGGGACACGGCAATAGATACGCAGTATTTT. Its translation is CASSSPYKRDTAIDTQYF.

The chain employs TRBV9 and TRBJ1-2, with 10 nucleotides matching TRBD1. The V segment lost 3 bases and the J segment 13 bases; nucleotides outside the gene matches: 12. The CDR3 is made up of 14 amino acids. Germline V gives CDR1 SGDLS, CDR2 YYNGEE. The CDR3 loop is CASSATGTGAAGTF. In DNA, the CDR3 is TGTGCCAGCAGCGCCACCGGGACAGGGGCCGCGGGCACCTTC.

The CDR3 sequence is CASRHRDSNQPQHF. The CDR3 DNA sequence: TGTGCCAGCAGACACAGGGATAGCAATCAGCCCCAGCATTTT. The V and J genes are TRBV6-5 and TRBJ1-5; D is possibly TRBD1 (6 bases). The CDR3 runs to 14 residues. Germline CDR1 MNHEY, CDR2 SVGAGI. Trimming pared 6 bases from V and 0 bases from J, leaving 9 bases between.

The chain uses TRBV28 and TRBJ1-5; 7 positions match TRBD1. Germline trimming cut 2 bases from V and 2 bases from J; bases unmatched to any gene: 3. The CDR3 runs to 15 residues. Germline lookup yields CDR1 MDHEN and CDR2 SYDVKM. The CDR3 spells CASSLRDSGNQPQHF. In DNA form, the CDR3 reads TGTGCCAGCAGTTTACGGGACAGTGGCAATCAGCCCCAGCATTTT.

This clone was observed a few times. The V gene is TRBV11-2, the J gene TRBJ1-6; the D is unclear. CDR3 size: 17 residues. The V end lost 1 base, the J end lost 5 bases, and 15 bases lay between the germline ends. Germline values: CDR1 SGHAT, CDR2 FQNNGV. CDR3 loop: CASSLGDGRSNNSPLHF. The CDR3 nucleotides read TGTGCCAGCAGCTTAGGTGACGGAAGGAGCAATAATTCACCCCTCCACTTT.

This sequence joins TRBV5-1 and TRBJ1-1; maybe TRBD1 (5 bases). Trimming cost V 3 bases and J 7 bases, with 13 bases left between them. The length of the CDR3 is 13 residues. Germline V lookup: CDR1 SGHRS, CDR2 YFSETQ. For the CDR3, the DNA is TGCGCCAGCAGCTCGAGCAGGGAGGTTGAAGCTTTCTTT. Translating gives CASSSSREVEAFF.

This clone was detected only a few times. The chain has TRBV9 and TRBJ2-7; no clear D. The germline V gene encodes CDR1 SGDLS and CDR2 YYNGEE. Deletions cut 4 bases from V and 2 bases from J, with 13 bases between. The CDR3 has 14 amino acids. CDR3 sequence reads: CASSPHPSTYEQYF. The CDR3 DNA sequence: TGTGCCAGCAGCCCGCATCCGAGTACCTACGAGCAGTACTTC.

The chain joins TRBV28 to TRBJ2-7; D not resolved. Trimming left V 3 bases short and J 4 bases short, with 7 bases between. This CDR3 comprises 12 residues. CDR1 and CDR2 from the germline V gene are MDHEN and SYDVKM. This CDR3 is CASSFPGYEQYF. Written as DNA, the CDR3 is TGTGCCAGCAGTTTCCCGGGTTACGAGCAGTACTTC.

This clone was recorded once. The rearrangement uses TRBV27 and TRBJ1-1, with 8 bases lining up with TRBD1. The CDR3 is made up of 14 amino acids. Per germline, CDR1 MNHEY and CDR2 SMNVEV (reference sequence). V was clipped by 5 bases and J by 3 bases; unmatched bases: 5. CDR3 protein: CASSRTGGYTEAFF. Written as DNA, the CDR3 is TGTGCCAGCAGTCGAACAGGGGGGTACACTGAAGCTTTCTTT.

For the CDR3, the DNA is TGTGCCAGCAGCCCCGGGACAGGGAACTATGGCTACACCTTC. Amino acids: CASSPGTGNYGYTF. The V call is TRBV3-1 (or the pseudogene TRBV3-2), the J call TRBJ1-2, with 9 bases that match TRBD1. With 4 bases clipped from V and 2 bases from J, the junction kept 2 bases outside the gene matches. The CDR3 extends over 14 amino acids. Germline CDR1 reads LGHDT; CDR2 reads YNNKEL (reference sequence).

V and J are TRBV30 and TRBJ2-3; D not certain. V was shortened by 5 bases and J by 6 bases, with 18 bases between the two germline ends. Germline CDR1 and CDR2: GTSNPN and SVGIG (reference sequence). This CDR3 is built from 14 residues. This chain's CDR3 is CAWVSGPGRDTQYF. The DNA of the CDR3 is TGTGCCTGGGTCTCAGGTCCCGGTCGGGATACGCAGTATTTT.

The chain joins TRBV3-1 (or the pseudogene TRBV3-2) to TRBJ1-2; D is undetermined. The CDR3 consists of 15 residues. The V end lost 6 bases, the J end lost 3 bases, and 17 bases lay between the germline ends. Germline V lookup: CDR1 LGHDT, CDR2 YNNKEL (reference sequence). Written as DNA, the CDR3 is TGTGCCAGCAGTCTGAGGGCCCCGGGAGACTATGGCTACACCTTC. It is translated as CASSLRAPGDYGYTF.

The chain carries TRBV3-1 (or the pseudogene TRBV3-2) and TRBJ1-6; the match to TRBD1 covers 7 bases. This CDR3 spans 16 amino acids. The germline V gene has CDR1 LGHDT and CDR2 YNNKEL (reference sequence). V gave up 2 bases and J gave up 6 bases; unmatched junction bases: 7. The CDR3 region has the DNA TGTGCCAGCAGCCAAAGTAGGGACAGAGGTAATTCACCCCTCCACTTT. Its translation is CASSQSRDRGNSPLHF.

The CDR3, as DNA: TGCGCCAGCAGCTTGGGAACGGGTAGGGAGGAAAAACTGTTTTTT. Its protein product is CASSLGTGREEKLFF. The chain recombines TRBV5-1 with TRBJ1-4; D uncertain. V lost 0 bases and J 8 bases, leaving 14 bases between the germline ends. The CDR3 sequence is 15 residues long. The germline V gene has CDR1 SGHRS and CDR2 YFSETQ.

V usage is TRBV5-4 and J usage is TRBJ1-3, with 9 nucleotides matching TRBD1. V shed 5 bases and J 8 bases; nucleotides not matched to a gene: 8. The CDR3 has 14 amino acids. Germline values: CDR1 SGHNT, CDR2 YYREEE (reference sequence). CDR3 protein: CASRDQRQGDTIYF. DNA for the CDR3: TGTGCCAGCAGGGATCAACGACAGGGGGACACCATATATTTT.